Reported below is one T cell receptor (beta chain). CDR1 is WSHSY, CDR2 SAAADI, per germline. The V gene lost 3 bases and the J gene lost 5 bases, with 10 bases spanning the gap. CDR3 length: 13 amino acids. This sample stems from a study of T cells in tuberculosis. Overall study: PBMC were archived before or within 7 days of starting treatment.

As to time point: new active TB diagnosis, blood taken before or within 7 days of starting treatment. TCRdb's copy holds only in-frame clones and misses some; the assay was immunoSEQ multiplex PCR. The table shows around 33,000 clones, with 80% to 95% occurring only once. The receptor comes from an adult with tuberculosis. The rearrangement links TRBV10-2 to TRBJ2-5, with D possibly TRBD2 on 5 matching bases. Sequences were derived from PBMCs, sampled at tuberculosis diagnosis. In DNA form, the CDR3 reads TGCGCCAGCAGTGAAGAGTGGAGGGAGACCCAGTACTTC. Translated: CASSEEWRETQYF.